Listed below are T cell receptor beta chains from one sample, sequenced in a study of blood T cells in healthy people across ages. TCRdb re-analysed the 5' RACE reads in MiXCR, keeping a single row per CDR3 protein. The profile shows roughly 800,000 distinct CDR3 sequences, around half of them singletons. Sequencing was performed on blood. The receptors stem from a man aged 80 or over in good health. The CDR3 runs from the conserved cysteine through the conserved F or W. A D gene is named only where the DNA matches it firmly. Some rows mark clone size as missing; the rest say once, few, many or name a class of expanded clone.

TGTGCCAGCAGTTTGGGGATAGCGGGAGACAATGAGCAGTTCTTC,CASSLGIAGDNEQFF,TRBV27,TRBJ2-1,NA,TRBD2,15
TGCGCCAGCAGTGGGACAGCCCGCGGGGAGCTGTTCTTC,CASSGTARGELFF,TRBV10-1,TRBJ2-1,once,NA,13
TGCGCCAGCAGCCAAGTTTTGGCCTCCGAGCAGTACTTC,CASSQVLASEQYF,TRBV4-1,TRBJ2-7,NA,NA,13
TGTGCCAGCAGTTTTAACAGCCTCCCTCTAATCTACACCTTC,CASSFNSLPLIYTF,TRBV27,TRBJ1-2,NA,NA,14
TGTGCCGGCAGCCACCGAAGGGAGCAGTACTTC,CAGSHRREQYF,TRBV3-1,TRBJ2-4,NA,NA,11
TGTGCCAGCAGTGGGGCAGGGATCGGGGGTGGCTACACCTTC,CASSGAGIGGGYTF,TRBV2,TRBJ1-2,NA,NA,14
TGTGCCATCAGTGAGTCTGTTAGCGGGAGCGCCGAGCAGTACTTC,CAISESVSGSAEQYF,TRBV10-3,TRBJ2-7,NA,TRBD2,15
TGCGCCAGCAGCCCAAGGACACCTGCCTACGAGCAGTACTTC,CASSPRTPAYEQYF,TRBV5-1,TRBJ2-7,NA,NA,14
TGTGCCAGCAGTTTGATGGGAAAGGGGAACAGATACGCGTATTTT,CASSLMGKGNRYAYF,TRBV27,TRBJ2-3,few,NA,15
TGTGCTAGTGGCCCGGGACAGGGGGCTTTCTTT,CASGPGQGAFF,TRBV12-5,TRBJ1-1,few,TRBD1,11
TGTGCCATCAGCTACCGGGACTTTTCCTACGAGCAGTACTTC,CAISYRDFSYEQYF,TRBV10-3,TRBJ2-7,NA,NA,14
TGCGCCAGCTCACTTAGCGGGTCCAACTACGAGCAGTACTTC,CASSLSGSNYEQYF,TRBV5-1,TRBJ2-7,few,TRBD2,14
TGCAGCGTAGATAATAGCGGGAGCACCTACAATGAGCAGTACTTC,CSVDNSGSTYNEQYF,TRBV29-1,TRBJ2-7,NA,TRBD2,15
TGCGCCAGCAGCCAAGTTGCAGATACGCAGTATTTT,CASSQVADTQYF,TRBV4-1,TRBJ2-3,NA,NA,12
TGTGTCAGCTCACCGCAGCGGGAGGGCAACGAGCAGTACTTC,CVSSPQREGNEQYF,TRBV18,TRBJ2-7,NA,TRBD2,14
TGTGCCAGCAGCTTAGCACCTAGCGGAACAAACATTCAGTACTTC,CASSLAPSGTNIQYF,TRBV7-2,TRBJ2-4,NA,TRBD2,15
TGCGCCAGCAGCCAAGATCGACGGGAGTTTAGAGATACGCAGTATTTT,CASSQDRREFRDTQYF,TRBV4-1,TRBJ2-3,few,NA,16
TGTGCCAGCAGTACCGGGACAGCGATCAATCAGCCCCAGCATTTT,CASSTGTAINQPQHF,TRBV2,TRBJ1-5,once,TRBD1,15
TGCAGCGTTGGAGTCGCAGGGAACTTGCCCGAGCAGTACTTC,CSVGVAGNLPEQYF,TRBV29-1,TRBJ2-7,NA,NA,14